The entry below gives a single T cell receptor beta chain sequence along with its context. The data originate from a study of T cells in Graves' hyperthyroidism and ophthalmopathy. PBMCs were derived from 9.5 to 10 ml fresh peripheral blood. The source material, RNA transcripts, was used to amplify TCR beta CDR3 regions. First-round RT-PCR of the TCR CDR3 relied on the HTBI primer set. TCRdb re-derived calls from the multiplex PCR reads in MiXCR, one entry per CDR3 protein. This sample has 490,000 or so distinct CDR3 sequences, with 22% found just once. This sequence was found in a woman between 65 and 79 years old with Graves' ophthalmopathy. The sample comprised blood.

CDR3 region: CASSKGPGTGNYGYTF. As DNA, the CDR3 is TGTGCCAGTAGTAAGGGTCCCGGGACAGGGAACTATGGCTACACCTTC. V usage is TRBV19 and J usage is TRBJ1-2, with TRBD1 matching over 9 bases. Germline values: CDR1 LNHDA, CDR2 SQIVND (reference sequence). After removal of 4 bases from V and 2 bases from J, the junction contained 8 bases not matched to a gene. The CDR3 runs to 16 residues.